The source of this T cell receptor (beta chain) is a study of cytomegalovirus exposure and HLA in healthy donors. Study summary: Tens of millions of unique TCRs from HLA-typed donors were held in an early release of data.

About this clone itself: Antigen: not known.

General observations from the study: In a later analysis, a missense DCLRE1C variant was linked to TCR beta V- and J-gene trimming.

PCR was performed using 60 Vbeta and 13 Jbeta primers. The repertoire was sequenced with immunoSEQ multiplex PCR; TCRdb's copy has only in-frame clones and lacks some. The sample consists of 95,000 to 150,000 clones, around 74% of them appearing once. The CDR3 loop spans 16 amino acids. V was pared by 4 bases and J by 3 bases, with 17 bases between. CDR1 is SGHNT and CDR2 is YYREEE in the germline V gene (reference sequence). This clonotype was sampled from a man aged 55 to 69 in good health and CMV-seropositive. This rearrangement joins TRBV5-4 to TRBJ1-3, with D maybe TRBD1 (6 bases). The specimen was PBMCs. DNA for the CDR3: TGTGCCAGCAGCGCGACCGCAGGGGCAATTGGAAACACCATATATTTT. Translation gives CASSATAGAIGNTIYF.